The sequence of this TCR beta chain was determined in a study of shared clonotypes between healthy human individuals. Study observations and caveats: Naive CD4 clonotypes overlapped across a few donors at approximately 4.5%. Sampling covered blood only; tissue repertoires likely differ.

Notes on this clone: What it binds is not known.

Authors' analysis steps: Filtering differed because ImmunoSEQ produced junction-only sequences that carried no quality scores. Produced via immunoSEQ multiplex PCR; TCRdb's table is partial and in-frame only. V and J calls plus clone size are reproduced from that table; the DNA served to infer D and trimming. The data contain 650,000 to 750,000 clones, less than 80% of them singletons. With 5 bases removed from V and 4 bases from J, the gap between germline ends came to 15 bases. The CDR3 runs to 15 residues. Germline V gene lookup returns CDR1 MGHRA and CDR2 YSYEKL. The receptor's source is a young woman in good health. The specimen was memory CD4+ T cells sorted from blood. Subset given: CD45RA-negative fraction. The chain joins TRBV4-1 to TRBJ2-1; possible D gene TRBD1, 6 bases. In nucleotides, the CDR3 is TGCGCCAGCAGCGTAAGGGACACAGGATACAATGAGCAGTTCTTC. Translating gives CASSVRDTGYNEQFF.